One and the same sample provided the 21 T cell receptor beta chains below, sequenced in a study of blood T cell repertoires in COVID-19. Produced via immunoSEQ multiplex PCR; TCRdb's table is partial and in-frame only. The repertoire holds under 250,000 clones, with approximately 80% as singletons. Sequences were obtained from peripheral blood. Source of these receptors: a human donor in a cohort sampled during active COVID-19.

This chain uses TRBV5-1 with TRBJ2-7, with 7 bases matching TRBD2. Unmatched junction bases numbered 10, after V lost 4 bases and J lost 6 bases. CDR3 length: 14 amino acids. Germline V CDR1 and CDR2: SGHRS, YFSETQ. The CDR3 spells CASSPLAGAPEQYF. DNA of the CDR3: TGCGCCAGCAGCCCCTTGGCGGGAGCACCCGAGCAGTACTTC.

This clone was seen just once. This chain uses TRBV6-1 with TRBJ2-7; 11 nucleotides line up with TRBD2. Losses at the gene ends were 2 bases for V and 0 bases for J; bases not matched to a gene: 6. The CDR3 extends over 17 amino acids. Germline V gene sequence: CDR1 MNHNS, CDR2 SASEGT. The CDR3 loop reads CASSEPGLAANSYEQYF. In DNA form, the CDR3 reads TGTGCCAGCAGTGAACCGGGACTAGCGGCTAACTCCTACGAGCAGTACTTC.

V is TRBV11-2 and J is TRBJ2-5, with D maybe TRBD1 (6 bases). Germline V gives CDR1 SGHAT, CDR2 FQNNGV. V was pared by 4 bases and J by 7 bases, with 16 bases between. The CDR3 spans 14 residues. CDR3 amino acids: CASSYLKGHPTQYF. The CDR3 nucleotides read TGTGCCAGCAGCTACCTTAAGGGACACCCGACCCAGTACTTC.

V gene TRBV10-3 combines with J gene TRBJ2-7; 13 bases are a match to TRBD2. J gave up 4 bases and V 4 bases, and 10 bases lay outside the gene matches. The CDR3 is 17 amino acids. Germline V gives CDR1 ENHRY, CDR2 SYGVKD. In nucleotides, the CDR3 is TGTGCCATCAGTGGATTCAGACTAGCGGGAGGCTTATACGAGCAGTACTTC. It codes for CAISGFRLAGGLYEQYF.

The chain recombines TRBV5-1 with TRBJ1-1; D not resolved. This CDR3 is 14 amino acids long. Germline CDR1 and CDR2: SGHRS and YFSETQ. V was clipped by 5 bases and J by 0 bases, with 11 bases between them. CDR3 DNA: TGCGCCAGCAGTAAAGAAGCGGTGAACACTGAAGCTTTCTTT. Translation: CASSKEAVNTEAFF.

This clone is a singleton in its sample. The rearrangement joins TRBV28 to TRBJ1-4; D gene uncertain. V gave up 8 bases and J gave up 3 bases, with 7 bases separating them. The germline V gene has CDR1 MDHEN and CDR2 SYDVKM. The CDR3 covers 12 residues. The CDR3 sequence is CASGRANEKLFF. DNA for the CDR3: TGTGCCAGCGGGAGGGCTAATGAAAAACTGTTTTTT.

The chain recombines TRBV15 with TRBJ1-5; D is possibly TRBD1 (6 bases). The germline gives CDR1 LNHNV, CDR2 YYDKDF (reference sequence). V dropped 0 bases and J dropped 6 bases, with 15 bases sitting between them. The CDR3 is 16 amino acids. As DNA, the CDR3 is TGTGCCACCAGCAGAGATCTGGGGGGGGCAGGTCAGCCCCAGCATTTT. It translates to CATSRDLGGAGQPQHF.

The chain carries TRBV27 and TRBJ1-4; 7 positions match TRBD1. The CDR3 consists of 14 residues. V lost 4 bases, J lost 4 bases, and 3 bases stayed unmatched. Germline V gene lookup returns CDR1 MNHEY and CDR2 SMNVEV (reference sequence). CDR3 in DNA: TGTGCCAGCAGTTCCGGGACAGTTAATGAAAAACTGTTTTTT. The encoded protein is CASSSGTVNEKLFF.

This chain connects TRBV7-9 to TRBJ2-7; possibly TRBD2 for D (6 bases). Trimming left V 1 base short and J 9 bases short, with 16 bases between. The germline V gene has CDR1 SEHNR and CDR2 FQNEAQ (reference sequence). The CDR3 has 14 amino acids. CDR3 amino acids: CASSLDLGGGGQYF. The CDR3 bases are TGTGCCAGCAGCTTAGATCTGGGGGGTGGCGGGCAGTACTTC.

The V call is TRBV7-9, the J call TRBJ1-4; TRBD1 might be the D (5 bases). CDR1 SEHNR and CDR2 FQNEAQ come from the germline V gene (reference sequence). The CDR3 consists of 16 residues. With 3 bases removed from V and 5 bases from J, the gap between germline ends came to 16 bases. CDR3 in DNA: TGTGCCAGCAGCTTCGCAGGGAGGCGTGGAAATGAAAAACTGTTTTTT. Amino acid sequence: CASSFAGRRGNEKLFF.

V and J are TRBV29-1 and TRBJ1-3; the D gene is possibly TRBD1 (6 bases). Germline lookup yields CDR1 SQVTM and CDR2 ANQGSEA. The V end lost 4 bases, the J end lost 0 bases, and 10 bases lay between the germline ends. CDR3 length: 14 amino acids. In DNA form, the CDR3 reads TGCAGCGTTGGGACAGACGACTCTGGAAACACCATATATTTT. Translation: CSVGTDDSGNTIYF.

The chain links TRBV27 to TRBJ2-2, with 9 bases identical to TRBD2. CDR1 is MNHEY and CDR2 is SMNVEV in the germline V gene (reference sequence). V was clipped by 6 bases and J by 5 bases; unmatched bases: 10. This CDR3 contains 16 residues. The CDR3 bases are TGTGCCAGCAGCCGACCTTCTAGCGGGAAAACCGGGGAGCTGTTTTTT. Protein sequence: CASSRPSSGKTGELFF.

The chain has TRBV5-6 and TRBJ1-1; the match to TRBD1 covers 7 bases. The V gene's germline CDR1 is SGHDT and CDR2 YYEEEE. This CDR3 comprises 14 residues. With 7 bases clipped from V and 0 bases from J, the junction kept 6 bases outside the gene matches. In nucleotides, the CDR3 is TGTGCCAGCTGCGGACAGGCGATGAACACTGAAGCTTTCTTT. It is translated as CASCGQAMNTEAFF.

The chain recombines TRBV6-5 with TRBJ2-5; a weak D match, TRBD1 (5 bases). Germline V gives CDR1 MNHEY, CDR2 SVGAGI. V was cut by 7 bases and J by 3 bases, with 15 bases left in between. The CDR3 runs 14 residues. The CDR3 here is CASTQLWGKETQYF. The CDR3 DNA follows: TGTGCCAGCACCCAACTCTGGGGCAAAGAGACCCAGTACTTC.

Here the CDR3 DNA reads TGTGCCAGCAGCCCCCGACTAGCGGGGGGGGCCGGGGGCACCGGGGAGCTGTTTTTT. Translation: CASSPRLAGGAGGTGELFF. The V and J genes are TRBV9 and TRBJ2-2; 14 bases agree with TRBD2. CDR3 length: 19 residues. CDR1 SGDLS and CDR2 YYNGEE come from the germline V gene. Losses at the gene ends were 4 bases for V and 4 bases for J; bases not matched to a gene: 12.

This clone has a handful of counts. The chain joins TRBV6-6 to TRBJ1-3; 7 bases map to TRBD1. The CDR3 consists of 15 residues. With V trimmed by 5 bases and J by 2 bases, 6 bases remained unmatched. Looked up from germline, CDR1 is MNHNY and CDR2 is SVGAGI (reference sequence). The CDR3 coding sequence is TGTGCCAGCAGTAACCGTGGGACAGCTGGAAACACCATATATTTT. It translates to CASSNRGTAGNTIYF.

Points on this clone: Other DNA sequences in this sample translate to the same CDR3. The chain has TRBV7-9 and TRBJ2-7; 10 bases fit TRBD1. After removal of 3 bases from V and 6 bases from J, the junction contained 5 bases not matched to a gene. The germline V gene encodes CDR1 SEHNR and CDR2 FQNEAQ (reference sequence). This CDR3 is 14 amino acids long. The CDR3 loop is CASSFSGQGFEQYF. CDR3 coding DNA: TGTGCCAGCAGCTTTTCGGGACAGGGGTTCGAGCAGTACTTC.

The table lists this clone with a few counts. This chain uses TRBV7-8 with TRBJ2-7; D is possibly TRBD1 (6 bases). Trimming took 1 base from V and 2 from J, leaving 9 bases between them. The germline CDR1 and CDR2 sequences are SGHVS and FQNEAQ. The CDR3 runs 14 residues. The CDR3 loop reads CASSLGGTPYEQYF. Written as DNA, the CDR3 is TGTGCCAGCAGCTTAGGGGGGACACCCTACGAGCAGTACTTC.

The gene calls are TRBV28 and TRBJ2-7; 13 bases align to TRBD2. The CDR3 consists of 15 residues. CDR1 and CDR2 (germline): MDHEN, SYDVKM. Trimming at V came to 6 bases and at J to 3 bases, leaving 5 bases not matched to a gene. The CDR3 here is CASRTGTSGIYEQYF. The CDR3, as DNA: TGTGCCAGCAGAACCGGGACTAGCGGGATCTACGAGCAGTACTTC.

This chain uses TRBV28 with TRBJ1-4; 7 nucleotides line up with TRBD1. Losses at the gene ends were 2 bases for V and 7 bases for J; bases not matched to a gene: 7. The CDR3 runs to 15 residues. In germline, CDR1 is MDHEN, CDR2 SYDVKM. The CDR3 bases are TGTGCCAGCAGTTTAGAACAGGGGTTAGGTGAAAAACTGTTTTTT. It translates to CASSLEQGLGEKLFF.

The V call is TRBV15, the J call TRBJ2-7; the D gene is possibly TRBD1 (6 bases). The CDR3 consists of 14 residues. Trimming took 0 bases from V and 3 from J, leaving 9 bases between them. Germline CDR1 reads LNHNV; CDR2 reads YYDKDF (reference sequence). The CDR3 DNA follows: TGTGCCACCAGCAGAGATTTAGGGGGCTACGAGCAGTACTTC. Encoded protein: CATSRDLGGYEQYF.